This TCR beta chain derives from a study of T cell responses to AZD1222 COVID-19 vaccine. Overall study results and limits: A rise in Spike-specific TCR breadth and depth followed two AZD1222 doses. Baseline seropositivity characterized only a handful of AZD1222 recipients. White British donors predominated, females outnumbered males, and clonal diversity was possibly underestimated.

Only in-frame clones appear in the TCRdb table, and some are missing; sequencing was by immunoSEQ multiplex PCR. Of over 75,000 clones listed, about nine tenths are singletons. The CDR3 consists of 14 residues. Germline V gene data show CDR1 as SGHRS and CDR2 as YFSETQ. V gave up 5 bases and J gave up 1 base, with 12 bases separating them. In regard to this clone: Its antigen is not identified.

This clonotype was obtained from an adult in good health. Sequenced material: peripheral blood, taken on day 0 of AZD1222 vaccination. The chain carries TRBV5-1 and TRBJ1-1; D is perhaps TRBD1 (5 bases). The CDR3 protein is CASRRDGPNTEAFF. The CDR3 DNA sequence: TGCGCCAGCAGACGGGACGGCCCGAACACTGAAGCTTTCTTT.